These 30 T cell receptor beta chains originate from one sample sequenced in a study of T cells in Graves' hyperthyroidism and ophthalmopathy. From RNA transcripts, TCR beta CDR3 regions were amplified. First-round RT-PCR of the TCR CDR3 relied on the HTBI primer set. TCRdb processed the multiplex PCR reads anew with MiXCR; each CDR3 protein has one entry. The repertoire consists of 300,000 to 450,000 distinct CDR3 sequences, with 14% to 15% occurring once and the leading ten covering 30% to 35%. Sequenced: blood. These TCRs come from a woman in her twenties or thirties with Graves' hyperthyroidism.

This clonotype was counted only a few times. This chain connects TRBV9 to TRBJ2-7; TRBD2 matches 7 bases. Germline V gene data show CDR1 as SGDLS and CDR2 as YYNGEE. The CDR3 runs 13 residues. The V and J ends lost 2 bases and 4 bases, in that order; junction bases with no gene match: 3. The chain's CDR3 is CASSVGLGYEQYF. CDR3 nucleotides: TGTGCCAGCAGCGTCGGACTAGGGTACGAGCAGTACTTC.

Regarding this clonotype: Being one base from a much bigger clone, this may be a read error. It is likely a read error, because the conserved phenylalanine at the end of the CDR3 is missing. The gene calls are TRBV28 and TRBJ2-3, with no clear D. Germline lookup yields CDR1 MDHEN and CDR2 SYDVKM. Trimming took off 0 bases at V and 3 bases at J, with 10 bases between the two ends. This CDR3 has 15 amino acids. The CDR3 spells CASSLWALGTDTQYL. Written as DNA, the CDR3 is TGTGCCAGCAGTTTATGGGCCCTAGGAACAGATACGCAGTATCTT.

This clonotype showed up many times. The genes are TRBV6-1 and TRBJ2-5; possibly TRBD2 for D (5 bases). V dropped 5 bases and J dropped 7 bases, with 14 bases sitting between them. The CDR3 has 13 amino acids. Germline V gene lookup returns CDR1 MNHNS and CDR2 SASEGT. CDR3 loop: CASSPPPRATQYF. DNA for the CDR3: TGTGCCAGCAGTCCTCCCCCGAGGGCGACCCAGTACTTC.

V gene TRBV9 combines with J gene TRBJ2-1; no clear D gene. CDR1 is SGDLS and CDR2 is YYNGEE in the germline V gene. The CDR3 runs to 16 residues. The V end was cut by 0 bases, the J end by 10 bases, with 20 bases between. In nucleotides, the CDR3 is TGTGCCAGCAGCGTAGCAAGCACTATTAAGACTCCGGAGCAGTTCTTC. Encoded protein: CASSVASTIKTPEQFF.

The table lists this clonotype with many counts. V gene TRBV3-1 combines with J gene TRBJ2-5, with 10 bases that match TRBD2. The CDR3 extends over 15 amino acids. V trimming: 3 bases; J trimming: 5 bases; junction bases outside the gene matches: 6. Germline V gives CDR1 LGHDT, CDR2 YNNKEL (reference sequence). CDR3 amino acids: CASSQVAGGEETQYF. The CDR3 DNA sequence: TGTGCCAGCAGCCAGGTAGCGGGAGGTGAGGAGACCCAGTACTTC.

This clonotype was counted many times. This rearrangement joins TRBV7-9 to TRBJ2-1; 7 positions match TRBD2. Looked up from germline, CDR1 is SEHNR and CDR2 is FQNEAQ (reference sequence). Unmatched junction bases numbered 10, after V lost 2 bases and J lost 12 bases. There are 14 residues in the CDR3. The CDR3 here is CASSLSGEGAAQFF. The CDR3 region has the DNA TGTGCCAGCAGCTTAAGCGGGGAGGGCGCTGCGCAGTTCTTC. The full variable domain, completed using reference TRBV7-9 and TRBJ2-1, is DTGVSQNPRHKITKRGQNVTFRCDPISEHNRLYWYRQTLGQGPEFLTYFQNEAQLEKSRLLSDRFSAERPKGSFSTLEIQRTEQGDSAMYLCASSLSGEGAAQFFGPGTRLTVL.

The chain couples TRBV2 to TRBJ2-1; TRBD1 agrees at 10 bases. CDR3 length: 14 amino acids. Trimming cost V 4 bases and J 6 bases; bases outside gene matches: 3. The V gene's germline CDR1 is SNHLY and CDR2 FYNNEI. The CDR3 protein is CASSVGQGVNEQFF. The DNA for the CDR3 is TGTGCCAGCAGTGTAGGACAGGGGGTCAATGAGCAGTTCTTC.

The chain employs TRBV12-3 or TRBV12-4 and TRBJ1-5, with a weak D call TRBD1 (5 bases). Trimming shortened V by 7 bases and J by 7 bases, and 20 bases separated the two germline ends. The CDR3 runs 15 residues. This chain's CDR3 is CASTLGDKVHQPQHF. CDR3 sequence (DNA): TGTGCCAGCACCCTGGGGGATAAGGTGCACCAGCCCCAGCATTTT.

This clonotype was detected only a few times. The CDR3 protein is CASSQEGTGETQYF. The CDR3 DNA reads as TGTGCCAGCAGCCAAGAGGGGACAGGAGAGACCCAGTACTTC. The V gene is TRBV3-1, the J gene TRBJ2-5; 8 nucleotides align to TRBD1. CDR1 and CDR2 from the germline V gene are LGHDT and YNNKEL (reference sequence). The CDR3 has 14 amino acids. The V gene end was trimmed by 0 bases and the J gene end by 4 bases; junction bases not matched to a gene: 1.

The rearrangement joins TRBV5-1 to TRBJ1-6, with D uncertain. Germline assignment: CDR1 SGHRS and CDR2 YFSETQ. Trimming left V 4 bases short and J 8 bases short, with 16 bases between. This CDR3 has 15 residues. CDR3: CASSPYERVHSPLHF. The CDR3, as DNA: TGCGCCAGCAGCCCATACGAACGCGTTCATTCACCCCTCCACTTT.

At least ten counts were recorded for this clonotype. The chain joins TRBV5-1 to TRBJ2-3, with 9 bases aligning to TRBD2. CDR1 is SGHRS, CDR2 YFSETQ, per germline. The CDR3 sequence is 15 residues long. V was pared by 7 bases and J by 4 bases, with 10 bases of the junction left unmatched. This CDR3 is CASESGTSSSDTQYF. Here the CDR3 DNA reads TGCGCCAGCGAGTCCGGGACTAGCTCATCAGATACGCAGTATTTT.

The table lists this clonotype with many counts. The rearrangement joins TRBV6-2 or TRBV6-3 to TRBJ2-1; no clear D gene. Trimming removed 5 bases at V and 6 bases at J, with 17 bases between. The CDR3 contains 15 residues. Germline V gene lookup returns CDR1 MNHEY and CDR2 SVGEGT. In DNA, the CDR3 is TGTGCCAGCAGTCCGAAAGCCATATTCGGCAATGAGCAGTTCTTC. Amino acid sequence: CASSPKAIFGNEQFF.

This clonotype was picked up many times. The V call is TRBV5-6, the J call TRBJ2-3; D may be TRBD2 (7 bases). Trimming took off 4 bases at V and 4 bases at J, with 13 bases between the two ends. Germline V CDR1 and CDR2: SGHDT, YYEEEE. The CDR3 spans 14 residues. CDR3 nucleotides: TGTGCCAGCAGCGGTACCGGGGGGCCAGATACGCAGTATTTT. Amino acids: CASSGTGGPDTQYF. The full variable domain, in which reference TRBV5-6 and TRBJ2-3 provide the parts outside the CDR3, is DAGVTQSPTHLIKTRGQQVTLRCSPKSGHDTVSWYQQALGQGPQFIFQYYEEEERQRGNFPDRFSGHQFPNYSSELNVNALLLGDSALYLCASSGTGGPDTQYFGPGTRLTVL.

This clonotype is a singleton in its sample. A much larger clone differs from this one at a single base, so this may be a read error. The chain carries TRBV18 and TRBJ1-1; D unclear. CDR3 length: 14 amino acids. The germline gives CDR1 KGHSH, CDR2 LQKENI. CDR3 DNA: TGTGCCAGCTCCCGCGGGGAGGGAAGCACTAAAGCTTTCTTT. As protein: CASSRGEGSTKAFF.

This clonotype was counted many times. V and J are TRBV30 and TRBJ2-7; perhaps TRBD1 as D (5 bases). Trimming removed 3 bases at V and 4 bases at J, with 10 bases between. The CDR3 has 12 residues. Germline CDR1 GTSNPN, CDR2 SVGIG (reference sequence). The CDR3: CAWSRDRYEQYF. In DNA, the CDR3 is TGTGCCTGGAGCAGGGATCGGTACGAGCAGTACTTC.

This clonotype was picked up a small number of times. The chain recombines TRBV27 with TRBJ1-1, with D maybe TRBD1 (5 bases). This CDR3 has 15 amino acids. Germline V gene lookup returns CDR1 MNHEY and CDR2 SMNVEV (reference sequence). Trimming took 4 bases from V and 10 from J, leaving 22 bases between them. CDR3 DNA: TGTGCCAGCAGTTCCCCGGCCGGGGCCGCGCCAGGAGCTTTCTTT. Protein: CASSSPAGAAPGAFF.

Remarks on this clonotype: This may arise from a read error, as a much more abundant clone is one base away. The chain uses TRBV10-3 and TRBJ2-5; TRBD1 is a possible D gene (5 bases). The germline CDR1 and CDR2 sequences are ENHRY and SYGVKD. The CDR3 is 12 residues long. In DNA form, the CDR3 reads TGTGTCATCAGTAGGGGTTCCGAGACCCAGTACTTC. Amino acid sequence: CVISRGSETQYF.

This clonotype came up many times. The chain carries TRBV7-2 and TRBJ2-1, with 8 bases aligning to TRBD1. Germline CDR1 SGHTA, CDR2 FQGNSA. The CDR3 extends over 15 amino acids. V lost 4 bases to trimming and J lost 6 bases; unmatched junction nucleotides: 8. The CDR3 loop is CASSSDRGTPNEQFF. The CDR3 DNA reads as TGTGCCAGCAGCTCCGACAGGGGAACCCCCAATGAGCAGTTCTTC.

The chain employs TRBV7-9 and TRBJ2-2; D not certain. Germline values: CDR1 SEHNR, CDR2 FQNEAQ (reference sequence). The CDR3 is 17 residues long. V was cut by 4 bases and J by 3 bases, with 18 bases left in between. The CDR3 bases are TGTGCCAGCAGCTCATCCGGAACGAGGATGTACACCGGGGAGCTGTTTTTT. Translated: CASSSSGTRMYTGELFF.

This clonotype has more than one count but fewer than ten. The CDR3 loop is CASSYSSRIQETQYF. CDR3 sequence (DNA): TGTGCCAGCAGTTATTCTTCTCGGATCCAAGAGACCCAGTACTTC. This rearrangement joins TRBV6-9 to TRBJ2-5; D is unclear. V was trimmed by 0 bases and J by 1 base, leaving 9 bases between them. There are 15 residues in the CDR3. Germline CDR1 is MNHGY and CDR2 is SVAAGI.

This sequence joins TRBV29-1 and TRBJ2-1; D is undetermined. CDR3 length: 14 amino acids. Per the germline V gene, CDR1 is SQVTM and CDR2 is ANQGSEA. Trimming cost V 1 base and J 9 bases, with 16 bases left between them. The CDR3 here is CSVEAPLVSIEQFF. CDR3 DNA sequence: TGCAGCGTTGAAGCCCCGCTAGTTAGTATTGAGCAGTTCTTC.

This clonotype was detected many times. This sequence joins TRBV30 and TRBJ2-7; D is possibly TRBD2 (5 bases). V shed 3 bases and J shed 6 bases, with 9 bases lying between them. The CDR3 runs to 11 residues. Germline CDR1 and CDR2: GTSNPN and SVGIG (reference sequence). The CDR3 nucleotides read TGTGCCTGGAGCGTACTAGTCGAGCAGTACTTC. Its protein product is CAWSVLVEQYF.

This clonotype was found many times. The chain uses TRBV27 and TRBJ2-7, with TRBD2 matching over 11 bases. Trimming removed 5 bases from V and 4 bases from J; junction bases left unmatched: 7. CDR1 is MNHEY, CDR2 SMNVEV, per germline (reference sequence). The CDR3 is made up of 15 amino acids. The CDR3 DNA follows: TGTGCCAGCAGTGCCAGACTAGCGGGAATATACGAGCAGTACTTC. Its protein product is CASSARLAGIYEQYF.

This chain joins TRBV6-5 and TRBJ2-7, with unresolved D. V was pared by 0 bases and J by 5 bases, with 11 bases between. CDR1 and CDR2 from the germline V gene are MNHEY and SVGAGI. The CDR3 is made up of 14 amino acids. The CDR3 spells CASSYSPSPNEQYF. The CDR3 nucleotides read TGTGCCAGCAGTTACTCTCCTTCGCCGAACGAGCAGTACTTC.

This clonotype came up many times. V gene TRBV2 combines with J gene TRBJ2-3, with D unresolved. Between the trimmed V and J ends, which lost 5 bases and 6 bases, there was a span of 9 bases. Germline CDR1 and CDR2: SNHLY and FYNNEI. The CDR3 has 12 amino acids. CDR3 protein: CASSYLTDTQYF. Here the CDR3 DNA reads TGTGCCAGCAGTTATCTAACGGATACGCAGTATTTT.

There are a few counts of this clonotype. The chain couples TRBV7-2 to TRBJ2-3; no clear D. The CDR3 loop spans 17 amino acids. V was shortened by 0 bases and J by 0 bases, with 13 bases between the two germline ends. Germline lookup yields CDR1 SGHTA and CDR2 FQGNSA. CDR3 region: CASSLASGGVSTDTQYF. The CDR3 DNA reads as TGTGCCAGCAGCTTAGCGTCGGGCGGAGTTAGCACAGATACGCAGTATTTT.

The genes are TRBV15 and TRBJ2-1; D unresolved. Trimming left V 5 bases short and J 0 bases short, with 17 bases between. The germline CDR1 and CDR2 sequences are LNHNV and YYDKDF (reference sequence). The length of the CDR3 is 17 residues. CDR3: CATSRAPFINSYNEQFF. The DNA for the CDR3 is TGTGCCACCAGCCGCGCTCCATTTATTAACTCCTACAATGAGCAGTTCTTC.

The chain employs TRBV7-2 and TRBJ2-1; 7 positions agree with TRBD2. Trimming took 2 bases from V and 0 from J; bases not matched to a gene: 13. Per the germline V gene, CDR1 is SGHTA and CDR2 is FQGNSA. The CDR3 extends over 19 amino acids. CDR3 region: CASSLTIRLALGSYNEQFF. Here the CDR3 DNA reads TGTGCCAGCAGCTTAACCATTCGACTAGCTTTGGGCTCCTACAATGAGCAGTTCTTC.

The CDR3 bases are TGTGCCAGTTCCGTAGGGACAGCCCTACATGGCTACACCTTC. Translation: CASSVGTALHGYTF. The rearrangement joins TRBV19 to TRBJ1-2, with 7 bases matching TRBD1. CDR3 length equals 14 residues. Per germline, CDR1 LNHDA and CDR2 SQIVND (reference sequence). The V gene end was trimmed by 8 bases and the J gene end by 6 bases; junction bases not matched to a gene: 12.

There are many counts of this clonotype. The V gene is TRBV20-1, the J gene TRBJ1-5, with 7 bases matching TRBD1. Germline CDR1 reads DFQATT; CDR2 reads SNEGSKA (reference sequence). CDR3 length equals 12 residues. The junction had 1 base not matched to a gene; V was cut back by 5 bases and J by 3 bases. CDR3 amino acids: CSAQGVNQPQHF. The CDR3 coding sequence is TGCAGTGCTCAGGGGGTCAATCAGCCCCAGCATTTT.